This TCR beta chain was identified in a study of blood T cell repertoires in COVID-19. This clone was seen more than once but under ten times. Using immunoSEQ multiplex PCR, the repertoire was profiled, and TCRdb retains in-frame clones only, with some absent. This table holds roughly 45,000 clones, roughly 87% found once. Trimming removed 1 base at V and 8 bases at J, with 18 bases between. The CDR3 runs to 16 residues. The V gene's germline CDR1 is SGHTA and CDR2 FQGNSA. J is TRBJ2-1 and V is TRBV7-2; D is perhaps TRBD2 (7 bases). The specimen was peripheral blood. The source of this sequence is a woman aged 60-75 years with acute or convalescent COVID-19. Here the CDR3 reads CASSLVRVGGTYEQFF. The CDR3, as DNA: TGTGCCAGCAGCTTAGTCCGGGTCGGGGGGACATATGAGCAGTTCTTC.